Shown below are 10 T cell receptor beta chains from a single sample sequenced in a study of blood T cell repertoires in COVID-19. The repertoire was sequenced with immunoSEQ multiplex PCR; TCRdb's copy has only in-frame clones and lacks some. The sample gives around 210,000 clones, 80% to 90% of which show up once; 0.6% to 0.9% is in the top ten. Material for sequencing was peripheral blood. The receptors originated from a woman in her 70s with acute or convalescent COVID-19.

The CDR3 is CASSPVRQGRTGELFF. Written as DNA, the CDR3 is TGCGCCAGCAGCCCTGTCCGACAGGGGCGGACCGGGGAGCTGTTTTTT. The chain links TRBV5-1 to TRBJ2-2; TRBD1 aligns across 8 bases. The CDR3 spans 16 residues. J was trimmed by 5 bases and V by 4 bases; bases with no gene match: 10. Germline-derived CDR1 and CDR2 are SGHRS and YFSETQ.

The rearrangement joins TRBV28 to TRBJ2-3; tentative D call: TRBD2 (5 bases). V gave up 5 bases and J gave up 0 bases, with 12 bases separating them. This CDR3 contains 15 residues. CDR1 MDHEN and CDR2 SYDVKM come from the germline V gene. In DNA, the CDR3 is TGTGCCAGCAGTCAGAGCGGAGCCAGCACAGATACGCAGTATTTT. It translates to CASSQSGASTDTQYF.

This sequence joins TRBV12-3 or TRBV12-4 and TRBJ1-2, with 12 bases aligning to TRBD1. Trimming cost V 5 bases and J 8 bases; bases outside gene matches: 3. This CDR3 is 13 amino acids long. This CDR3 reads CASSPGTGGGYTF. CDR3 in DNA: TGTGCCAGCAGTCCTGGGACAGGGGGCGGCTACACCTTC.

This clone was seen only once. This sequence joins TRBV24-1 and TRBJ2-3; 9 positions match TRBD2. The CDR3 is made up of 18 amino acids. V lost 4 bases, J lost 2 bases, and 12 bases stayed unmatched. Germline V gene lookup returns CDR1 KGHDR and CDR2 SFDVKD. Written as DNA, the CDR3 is TGTGCCACCAGTGACCCCCCTGGGGTAGCGGGAGTCACAGATACGCAGTATTTT. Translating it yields CATSDPPGVAGVTDTQYF.

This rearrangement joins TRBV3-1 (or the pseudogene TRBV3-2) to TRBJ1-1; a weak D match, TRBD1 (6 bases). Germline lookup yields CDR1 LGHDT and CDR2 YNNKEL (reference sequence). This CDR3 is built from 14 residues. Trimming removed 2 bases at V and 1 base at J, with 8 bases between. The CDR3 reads CASSQMDRNTEAFF. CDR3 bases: TGTGCCAGCAGCCAAATGGACAGGAACACTGAAGCTTTCTTT.

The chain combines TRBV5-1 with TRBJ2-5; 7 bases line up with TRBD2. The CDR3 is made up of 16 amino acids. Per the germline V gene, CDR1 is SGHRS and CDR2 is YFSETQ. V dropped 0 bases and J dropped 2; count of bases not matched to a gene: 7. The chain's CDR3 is CASSLVGLEVQETQYF. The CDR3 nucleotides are TGCGCCAGCAGCTTGGTAGGACTAGAAGTACAAGAGACCCAGTACTTC.

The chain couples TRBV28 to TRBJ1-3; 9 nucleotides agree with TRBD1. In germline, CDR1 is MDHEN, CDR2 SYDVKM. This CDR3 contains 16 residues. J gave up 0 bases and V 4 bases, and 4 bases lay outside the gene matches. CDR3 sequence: CASSSGQGFSGNTIYF. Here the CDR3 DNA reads TGTGCCAGCAGTTCGGGACAGGGTTTCTCTGGAAACACCATATATTTT.

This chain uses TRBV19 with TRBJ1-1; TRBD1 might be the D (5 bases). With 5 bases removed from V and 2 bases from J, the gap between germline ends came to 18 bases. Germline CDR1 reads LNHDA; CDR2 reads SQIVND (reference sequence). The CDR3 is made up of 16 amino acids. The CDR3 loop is CASSGRPGGFNTEAFF. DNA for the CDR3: TGTGCCAGTAGTGGCCGGCCGGGGGGATTTAACACTGAAGCTTTCTTT.

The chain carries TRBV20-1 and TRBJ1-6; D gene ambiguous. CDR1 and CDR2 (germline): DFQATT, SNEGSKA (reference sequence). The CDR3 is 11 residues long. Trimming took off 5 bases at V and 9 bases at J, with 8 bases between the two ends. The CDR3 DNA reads TGCAGTGCTCTTACTCCTTCACCCCTCCACTTT. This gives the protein CSALTPSPLHF.

CDR3 bases: TGTGCCAGCAGCCAAGGGGCAGGCAATGGCTACACCTTC. Translating gives CASSQGAGNGYTF. The chain joins TRBV3-1 (or the pseudogene TRBV3-2) to TRBJ1-2; unclear D gene. This CDR3 region has 13 residues. Between the trimmed V and J ends, which lost 1 base and 6 bases, there was a span of 9 bases. Germline V gene lookup returns CDR1 LGHDT and CDR2 YNNKEL (reference sequence).